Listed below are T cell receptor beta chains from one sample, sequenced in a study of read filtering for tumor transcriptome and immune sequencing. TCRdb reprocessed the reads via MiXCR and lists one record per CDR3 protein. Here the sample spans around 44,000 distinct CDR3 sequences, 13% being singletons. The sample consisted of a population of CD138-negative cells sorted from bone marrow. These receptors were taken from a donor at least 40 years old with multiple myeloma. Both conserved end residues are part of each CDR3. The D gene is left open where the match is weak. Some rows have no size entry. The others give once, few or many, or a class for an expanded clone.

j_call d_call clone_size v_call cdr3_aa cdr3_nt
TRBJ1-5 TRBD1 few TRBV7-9 CASSGLNQGQGGFAQHF TGTGCCAGCAGTGGACTTAACCAGGGACAGGGGGGATTCGCCCAGCATTTT
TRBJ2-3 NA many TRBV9 CASSVGQRTDTQYF TGTGCCAGCAGCGTGGGGCAACGCACAGATACGCAGTATTTT
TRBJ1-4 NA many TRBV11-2 CASSLDGGLNEKLFF TGTGCCAGCAGCTTAGATGGGGGGCTGAATGAAAAACTGTTTTTT
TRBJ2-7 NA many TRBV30 CAWSNIGQTGEQYF TGTGCCTGGAGTAACATCGGACAGACGGGGGAGCAGTACTTC
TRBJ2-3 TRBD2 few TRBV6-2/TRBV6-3 CASSKPGTSGRTDTQYF TGTGCCAGCAGCAAACCTGGGACTAGCGGGAGAACAGATACGCAGTATTTT
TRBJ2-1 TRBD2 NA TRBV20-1 CSVSIREAGQDEQSF TGCAGTGTTAGTATTCGGGAGGCGGGTCAGGATGAGCAGTCCTTC
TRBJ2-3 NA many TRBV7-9 CASSFPERFTDTQYF TGTGCCAGCAGCTTTCCTGAACGGTTCACAGATACGCAGTATTTT
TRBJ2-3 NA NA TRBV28 CASMGSWVPDTQYF TGTGCCAGCATGGGGAGCTGGGTTCCAGATACGCAGTATTTT
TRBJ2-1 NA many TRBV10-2 CASSPGTGNEQFF TGCGCCAGCAGTCCCGGGACTGGCAATGAGCAGTTCTTC
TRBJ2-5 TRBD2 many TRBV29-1 CSVNRVAGGETQYF TGCAGCGTAAACAGGGTCGCGGGAGGGGAGACCCAGTACTTC
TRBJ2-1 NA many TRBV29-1 CSVGGFGYNEQFF TGCAGCGTTGGGGGTTTTGGGTACAATGAGCAGTTCTTC
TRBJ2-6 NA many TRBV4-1 CASSQDWGISANVLTF TGCGCCAGCAGCCAAGATTGGGGGATTTCGGCCAACGTCCTGACTTTC
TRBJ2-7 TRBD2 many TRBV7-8 CASSFRTSGSYEQYF TGTGCCAGCAGCTTCCGGACTAGCGGGAGCTACGAGCAGTACTTC
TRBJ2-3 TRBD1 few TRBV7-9 CASRPTGGFTDTQYF TGTGCCAGCAGGCCGACAGGGGGATTCACAGATACGCAGTATTTT
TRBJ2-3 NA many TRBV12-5 CASGQWDTQYF TGTGCTAGTGGGCAATGGGATACGCAGTATTTT
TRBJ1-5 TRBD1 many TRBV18 CASSRDRLGQPQHF TGTGCCAGCTCAAGGGACAGGCTGGGTCAGCCCCAGCATTTT
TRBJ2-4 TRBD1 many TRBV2 CATRGGLAKNIQYF TGTGCCACCCGAGGGGGCCTAGCCAAAAACATTCAGTACTTC
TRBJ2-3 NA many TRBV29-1 CSGTDESVVADTQYF TGCAGCGGGACGGACGAGAGCGTAGTGGCGGATACGCAGTATTTT
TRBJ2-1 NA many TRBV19 CASTFSRRPVGNEQFF TGTGCCAGTACCTTCAGCCGGCGGCCTGTCGGAAATGAGCAGTTCTTC
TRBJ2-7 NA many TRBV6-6 CASRLGLTNYEQYF TGTGCCAGCAGATTGGGCCTCACAAATTACGAGCAGTACTTC
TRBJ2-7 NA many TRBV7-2 CASSLQNPARQYF TGTGCCAGCAGCCTCCAGAACCCAGCGAGGCAGTACTTC
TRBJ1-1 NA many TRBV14 CASSQKGSRGTEAFF TGTGCCAGCAGCCAAAAGGGAAGCAGGGGCACTGAAGCTTTCTTT
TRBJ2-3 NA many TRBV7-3 CASSKSGPPDTQYF TGTGCCAGCTCTAAATCCGGGCCCCCCGATACGCAGTATTTT
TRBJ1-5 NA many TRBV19 CASSTQVNQPQHF TGTGCCAGTAGTACTCAGGTGAATCAGCCCCAGCATTTT
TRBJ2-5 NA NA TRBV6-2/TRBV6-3 CASSPPPLETQYF TGTGCCAGCAGCCCCCCCCCCCTGGAGACCCAGTACTTC
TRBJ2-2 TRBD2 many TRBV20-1 CSAIAGARTGELFF TGCAGTGCTATAGCGGGAGCGCGCACCGGGGAGCTGTTTTTT
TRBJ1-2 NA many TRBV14 CASSQLYGQNYGYTF TGTGCCAGCAGCCAGTTGTACGGACAGAACTATGGCTACACCTTC
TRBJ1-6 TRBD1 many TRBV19 CASSTPETGENSPLHF TGTGCCAGTAGTACCCCTGAGACAGGGGAAAATTCACCCCTCCACTTT
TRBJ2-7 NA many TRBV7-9 CASSLEVGGEQYF TGTGCCAGCAGCTTAGAGGTCGGCGGCGAGCAGTACTTC
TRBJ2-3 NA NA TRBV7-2 CASSSPGLADTQYF TGTGCCAGCAGCTCACCCGGACTCGCAGATACGCAGTATTTT
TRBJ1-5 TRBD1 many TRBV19 CASSRDRDQPQHF TGTGCCAGTAGCCGGGACAGAGATCAGCCCCAGCATTTT
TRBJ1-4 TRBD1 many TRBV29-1 CSVWTGGFEKLFF TGCAGCGTTTGGACAGGGGGTTTTGAAAAACTGTTTTTT
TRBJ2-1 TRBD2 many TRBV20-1 CSARGLTSGNGEQFF TGCAGTGCTAGAGGGCTGACTAGCGGGAACGGTGAGCAGTTCTTC
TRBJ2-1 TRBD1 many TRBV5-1 CASSSPGQGDEQFF TGCGCCAGCAGCTCCCCGGGACAGGGCGATGAGCAGTTCTTC
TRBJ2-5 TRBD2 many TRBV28 CASRKLSGRRETQYF TGTGCCAGCAGAAAGCTTAGCGGGAGAAGAGAGACCCAGTACTTC
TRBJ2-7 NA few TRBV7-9 CASSTSGTYEQYF TGTGCCAGCAGCACCAGCGGAACCTACGAGCAGTACTTC
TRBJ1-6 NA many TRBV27 CASSPGGGTNSPLHF TGTGCCAGCAGCCCTGGCGGGGGGACTAATTCACCCCTCCACTTT
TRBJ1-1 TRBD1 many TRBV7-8 CASSWGTVNTEAFF TGTGCCAGCAGCTGGGGGACAGTGAACACTGAAGCTTTCTTT
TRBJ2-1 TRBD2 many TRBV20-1 CSARALTSGKPEEQFF TGCAGTGCTAGAGCGCTGACTAGCGGGAAACCCGAAGAGCAGTTCTTC
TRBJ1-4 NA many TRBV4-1 CASSFPERATNEKLFF TGCGCCAGCAGCTTCCCCGAACGTGCAACTAATGAAAAACTGTTTTTT
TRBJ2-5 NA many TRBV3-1 CASSQGSGAVETQYF TGTGCCAGCAGCCAAGGGTCGGGAGCGGTAGAGACCCAGTACTTC
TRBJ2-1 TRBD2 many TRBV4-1 CASRSGLGVINEQFF TGCGCCAGCAGATCGGGACTAGGGGTGATCAATGAGCAGTTCTTC
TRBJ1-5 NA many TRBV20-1 CSALGPSNQPQHF TGCAGTGCCCTGGGCCCTAGCAATCAGCCCCAGCATTTT